What follows is one T cell receptor beta chain and its context. These data come from a study of blood T cell repertoires in COVID-19. The overall study: PBMCs, B-cell-depleted T cells, or T cells were the source of the cDNA or gDNA that made up the material.

In the authors' workflow: Amplification of reference gene primers was used by the study to estimate nucleated cell counts. Assay used: immunoSEQ multiplex PCR; TCRdb lists only in-frame clones, some missing. For V, J and clone size, that table is used; D and trimming come from the DNA. This sample has over 250,000 clones, with roughly 90% found just once. Sequences were obtained from peripheral blood. This TCR was sampled from a man in his forties or fifties with acute or convalescent COVID-19.

CDR3 protein: CASSIRDTTEAFF. CDR3 nucleotide sequence: TGTGCCAGCAGTATCAGGGATACAACTGAAGCTTTCTTT. The chain uses TRBV12-3 or TRBV12-4 and TRBJ1-1; a possible D gene is TRBD1 (5 bases). This CDR3 spans 13 amino acids. V was trimmed by 5 bases and J by 5 bases, leaving 12 bases between them.